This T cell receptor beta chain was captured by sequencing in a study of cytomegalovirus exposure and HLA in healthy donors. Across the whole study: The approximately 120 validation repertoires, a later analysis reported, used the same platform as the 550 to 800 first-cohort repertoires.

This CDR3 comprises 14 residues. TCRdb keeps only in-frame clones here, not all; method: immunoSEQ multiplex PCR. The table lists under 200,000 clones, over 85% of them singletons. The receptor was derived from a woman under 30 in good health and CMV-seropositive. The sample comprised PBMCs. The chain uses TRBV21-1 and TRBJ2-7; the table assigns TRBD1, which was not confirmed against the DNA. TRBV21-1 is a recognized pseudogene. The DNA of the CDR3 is TGTGCCAGCAGCATCGCCGGGACAGGGGACGAGCAGTACTTC. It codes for CASSIAGTGDEQYF.